This T cell receptor (beta chain) was obtained from a study of cytomegalovirus exposure and HLA in healthy donors listed by TCRdb under 2017. General notes on the study: In an earlier analysis of fewer than 750 of the donors, roughly 300 Gb of sequence data and 117 million unique TCR beta sequences from about 179 million T cells were reported. HLA typing covered class I and class II loci at four-digit resolution. Besides the first cohort of 500 to 700 subjects, a separate validation cohort made up of 120 different subjects was used. Alongside the repertoire data, information on donor age, sex, ethnicity and CMV serostatus was compiled. Across about 380 genotyped donors of the cohort, an average of roughly 230,000 unique TCR beta nucleotide sequences per donor were sequenced, and approximately 17% of those sequences were non-productive. The later analysis used no new phenotypic data to find candidate immune exposures, relying instead on TCR beta sequences and their occurrence across donors. The number of donors typed differed by locus, with roughly 629-640 for A, B, C, DRB1 and DQB1, around 500 for DQA1, nearly 610 for DPA1, and 450 to 480 for DPB1. The genetic ancestry cluster associated with self-reported Caucasian donors included about 81% of the 398 genotyped donors. Four or five DR-DQ haplotypes were treated as single units for association and clustering because of strong linkage in the cohort. An earlier analysis of more than 450 of the donors used high-throughput TCR beta sequencing to judge whether each TCR beta V gene segment behaved as functional or pseudogenic. To predict cytomegalovirus infection status, the study combined high-throughput TCR immunosequencing, statistical association of individual TCRs with disease status, and machine learning. The aim of the study was to test whether cataloging public T cell receptors could identify signatures of past pathogen exposure. All discovery cohort repertoires had been generated on a single sequencing platform. Approximately 300 gigabases of sequencing data and 75 million to 85 million unique TCR sequences made up an early release that covered approximately 620 HLA-typed donors. To study patterns of TCR occurrence, a later analysis re-analyzed previously published TCR beta repertoires from 550 to 800 donors and added high-resolution HLA genotyping. Genome-wide SNP genotypes for about 65% of the 666 donors were used in a later genetic analysis, which treated that subset as a discovery cohort. The study profiled the T cell repertoires of more than 500 subjects by immunosequencing and related them to cytomegalovirus serostatus. Overall study results and their limits: The study gave a list of 150 to 200 TCR beta chains associated with cytomegalovirus. In a later analysis, HLA-associated TCR beta chains showed more clonal expansion and lower generation probabilities than non-associated chains that were equally common. A later genetic analysis reported fewer N-insertions in productive TCRs among donors in an Asian-associated ancestry cluster than the 666-donor mean. Because counts were too low, seventeen rarely observed V segments, including chromosome 9 orphons, were left out of the earlier analysis of a few hundred of the donors. Roughly uniform sequencing depth across donors was assumed in presence/absence analyses, although this assumption may not hold. V-gene and J-gene trimming of TCR beta chains was associated with a missense DCLRE1C variant in a later genetic analysis, and the association was replicated in an independent cohort. An earlier analysis of several hundred of the donors showed that most TCR beta V segments appeared in productive rearrangements either about 87% or about 30% of the time, which broadly matched IMGT annotations. When HLA alleles, especially DR and DQ, strongly co-occurred, TCR associations were difficult to assign to individual alleles. Immune exposure information for the cohort was limited to CMV serostatus. Specific HLA alleles were associated with 15,000 to 20,000 TCR beta sequences at a false discovery rate of 0.05 in a later analysis. In a later analysis, TCR association rates were found to vary across HLA loci, with the most associated TCRs seen for DRB1 alleles and the fewest for HLA-C alleles. Linkage disequilibrium might explain the correlated functional status among segregating V segments, but an unknown experimental factor could not be excluded. In vitro tests confirmed that a few of the cytomegalovirus-associated TCR beta chains recognize cytomegalovirus antigens. Cytomegalovirus status was reported to be diagnosed by the classifier with high specificity and sensitivity in both the original and validation cohorts. According to a later analysis, most CMV-associated TCR beta chains appeared to be HLA-restricted, and the HLA associations seemed to be driven largely by CMV exposure. Several of the top co-occurrence clusters appeared to be linked to parvovirus B19, influenza, CMV and Epstein-Barr virus, according to a later analysis. Because HLA typing was missing for some donors at each locus, association tests included only the typed subset. Most TCR sequences were seen in very few donors, while some public TCRs were found in many individuals. It was suggested by the authors that the approach could potentially be generalized to other disease states and immunological phenotypes. A further reported finding was that TCR beta sequences accurately predicted the HLA-A and HLA-B alleles for most subjects in the first cohort. A cluster of highly shared sequence variants was judged likely to be a technical artifact of the sequencing pipeline. Because the 87-base-pair reads could not distinguish some IMGT-functional V segments, including TRBV6-2 and TRBV6-3, those segments were excluded. The cohort was sequenced for TCR beta chains only, and without alpha or paired-chain data the features that could be detected were limited.

Based on the germline V gene, the CDR1 and CDR2 sequences are MNHNS and SASEGT. Cut back by 3 bases and 0 bases, the V and J ends lie 21 bases apart. The CDR3 runs 19 amino acids, cysteine and phenylalanine included. Solely the CDR3 DNA is kept, with 57 bases framed from the first base. Details on this clone: Its recognized antigen is unknown. No base qualities exist here, and no much larger clone lies one base off it.

The cohort consisted of hundreds of healthy bone marrow donors. Cohort members were all nominally healthy when sampled, although unrecorded immune exposures were likely present. The donor was CMV seronegative and was included in the group of hundreds of seronegative cohort members. Every donor gave a peripheral blood sample, and the peripheral blood mononuclear cells from that sample were used for TCR beta sequencing. Genomic DNA was extracted from the blood cell samples with the Qiagen DNeasy Blood Extraction Kit. Libraries were constructed by the immunoSEQ multiplex PCR assay. The multiplex PCR relied on a mix of 60 forward primers for TCR Vbeta segments and 13 reverse primers for TCR Jbeta segments. Amplification of the CDR3 region of rearranged TCR beta genes was performed with a multiplex PCR assay on genomic DNA. The Illumina HiSeq System was used to sequence the amplified TCR beta libraries as 87-base-pair reads. The paper's data handling went like this. A later analysis tallied tens of millions of unique TCR beta chains across the 700 or so repertoires, and about 10 million of those chains were shared by two or more donors. To remove PCR and sequencing errors, raw reads were error-corrected and collapsed into unique sequences using a nearest-neighbor algorithm that merged closely related sequences. CDR3 sequences were aligned to IMGT reference sequences to assign V, D and J gene segments. For a sequence to be retained, at least a six-nucleotide match to both a V gene segment and a J gene segment was required. Rearrangements were classified as productive when the CDR3 lacked stop codons and remained in frame with V and J, and all other rearrangements were classified as non-productive. CDR3 was defined according to IMGT convention as the region running from the second conserved V-encoded cysteine to the conserved J-encoded phenylalanine. The earlier analysis of approximately 500 of the donors excluded sequences that lacked an unambiguous match to a single V gene segment. An earlier analysis of about 590 of the donors classified V segments as functional when productive rearrangements were above 56.7% and as segregating when the standard deviation between donors was above 5%. To diagnose cytomegalovirus status from the catalog of TCR beta chain sequences, a statistical classification framework was built. In a later analysis, TCR nucleotide sequences were compared against IMGT/GENE-DB human TR gene sequences so that V and J genes could be assigned. Using the TCRdist pipeline, a later analysis assigned CDR3 sequences along with most-parsimonious VDJ recombination scenarios. In a later analysis, each TCR beta chain was defined by its CDR3 amino acid sequence together with its V-gene family, and reads without a unique V-gene family were excluded. In a later analysis, around 600 highly shared, low-generation-probability nucleotide sequences were removed to address suspected cross-contamination and a sequencing artifact. For each public chain, a later analysis derived a clonal expansion index from normalized ranks of inferred template counts within each repertoire. In a later analysis, generation probabilities were computed using a VDJ recombination model fitted to out-of-frame rearrangements, and the results were checked against IGoR. A later analysis scored TCR-TCR, TCR-HLA and TCR-CMV co-occurrence with hypergeometric tests, applying a repertoire-size bias correction to TCR pairs. In a later analysis, false discovery rates were estimated by permuting HLA or CMV assignments 20 times. A later analysis grouped co-occurring TCRs with DBSCAN, adding TCRdist sequence similarity when clustering within HLA-allele-positive subsets. Repertoires with fewer than 30,000 or more than 120,000 public chains, plus five repertoires with anomalous nucleotide sharing, were excluded from co-occurrence clustering. In TCRdb, the immuneACCESS table is reduced to in-frame sequences with V and J assigned. These tables do not hold every clone; where another copy was compared, an unresolved V gene accounts for under half, and the others remain unexplained. V and J calls and clone size come straight from that table; D and trimming were deduced from the DNA. A total of about 220,000 clones appear in this sample, 75% to 90% of them only once. The ten largest clones capture 0.71% of the sample.

This sequence originates from a boy younger than 10 in good health and CMV-seronegative. Sequenced material: PBMCs. The rearranged segments are TRBV6-1 and TRBJ1-5, with a weak D call of TRBD1 (5 bases match). At the DNA level, the sequence is TGTGCCAGCAGTGAGGGGCTGACAGTTTTCCAGCTTAGCAATCAGCCCCAGCATTTT. This is translated as CASSEGLTVFQLSNQPQHF.